Below, 8 T cell receptor beta chains from the same sample are listed, as sequenced in a study of T cell responses to AZD1222 COVID-19 vaccine. Produced via immunoSEQ multiplex PCR; TCRdb's table is partial and in-frame only. The sample shows 95,000 to 150,000 clones, roughly 87% of them seen only once. Sequenced here: peripheral blood, sampled 28 days after the second AZD1222 dose. These receptors came from an adult who received the AZD1222 COVID-19 vaccine.

This chain uses TRBV7-9 with TRBJ1-4; D unclear. The V end lost 5 bases, the J end lost 5 bases, and 12 bases lay between the germline ends. Germline CDR1 SEHNR, CDR2 FQNEAQ (reference sequence). The CDR3 contains 14 residues. CDR3 sequence reads: CASSPRRRNEKLFF. CDR3 DNA sequence: TGTGCCAGCAGCCCCCGACGGCGAAATGAAAAACTGTTTTTT.

The V and J genes are TRBV10-3 and TRBJ1-5; D is perhaps TRBD1 (5 bases). Germline V gene data show CDR1 as ENHRY and CDR2 as SYGVKD. V was clipped by 2 bases and J by 8 bases, with 13 bases between them. CDR3 length: 14 amino acids. The CDR3 bases are TGTGCCATCAGTGAGGAGCAGGGAAGGAAGCCCCAGCATTTT. Its protein is CAISEEQGRKPQHF.

As regards this clone: It is unclear where the CDR3 begins or ends on the DNA, so no DNA is shown, and the CDR3 is as TCRdb lists it. The chain combines TRBV27 with TRBJ2-5. The CDR3 is made up of 11 amino acids, end residues included. Germline V gene data show CDR1 as MNHEY and CDR2 as SMNVEV (reference sequence). CDR3: CAGSFLETQYF.

Of note for this clone: This sample also contains other DNA sequences that code for the same CDR3. The J gene is TRBJ1-2, the V gene TRBV4-2; TRBD1 matches 7 bases. The CDR3 sequence is 14 residues long. CDR1 is LGHNA, CDR2 YNFKEQ, per germline. With 4 bases clipped from V and 3 bases from J, the junction kept 5 bases outside the gene matches. CDR3 amino acids: CASSPGDSHYGYTF. Here the CDR3 DNA reads TGTGCCAGCAGCCCTGGGGACAGCCACTATGGCTACACCTTC.

The rearrangement links TRBV6-2 or TRBV6-3 to TRBJ1-2; TRBD1 agrees at 8 bases. The CDR3 sequence is 15 residues long. Per germline, CDR1 MNHEY and CDR2 SVGEGT. V was pared by 5 bases and J by 2 bases, with 7 bases of the junction left unmatched. The CDR3 loop reads CASSGGGTGNYGYTF. Written as DNA, the CDR3 is TGTGCCAGCAGTGGCGGCGGGACAGGAAACTATGGCTACACCTTC.

V gene TRBV6-1 combines with J gene TRBJ1-2; D is possibly TRBD1 (6 bases). V was pared by 2 bases and J by 5 bases, with 18 bases between. Germline CDR1 and CDR2: MNHNS and SASEGT. CDR3 size: 16 residues. The CDR3 DNA reads as TGTGCCAGCAGTGAAAGAGTAACGGGACAACTTTATGGCTACACCTTC. This translates into CASSERVTGQLYGYTF.

The chain uses TRBV4-2 and TRBJ1-2; 9 nucleotides line up with TRBD1. The CDR3 spans 16 residues. The trim removed 1 base at V and 4 bases at J, leaving 7 bases unmatched. Germline CDR1 reads LGHNA; CDR2 reads YNFKEQ. The CDR3, as DNA: TGTGCCAGCAGCCAAGGAACAGGGGGCACGGGCTATGGCTACACCTTC. This gives the protein CASSQGTGGTGYGYTF.

This clone was recorded once. The CDR3 loop reads CASTPNPFFEQYF. Written as DNA, the CDR3 is TGTGCCAGCACCCCGAACCCCTTTTTCGAGCAGTACTTC. This chain uses TRBV6-2 or TRBV6-3 with TRBJ2-7, with D unresolved. The V gene's germline CDR1 is MNHEY and CDR2 SVGEGT. Deletions cut 7 bases from V and 6 bases from J, with 16 bases between. The CDR3 runs to 13 residues.